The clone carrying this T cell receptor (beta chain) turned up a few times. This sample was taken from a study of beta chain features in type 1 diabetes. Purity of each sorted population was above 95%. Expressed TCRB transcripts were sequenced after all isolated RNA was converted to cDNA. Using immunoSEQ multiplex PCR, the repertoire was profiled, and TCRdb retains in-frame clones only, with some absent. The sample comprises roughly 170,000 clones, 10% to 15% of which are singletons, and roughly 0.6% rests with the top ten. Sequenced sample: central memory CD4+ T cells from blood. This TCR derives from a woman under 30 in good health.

The CDR3 protein is CASSSSRDRVTDTQYF. The CDR3, as DNA: TGCGCCAGCAGCTCATCCCGGGACAGAGTCACAGATACGCAGTATTTT. V and J are TRBV5-1 and TRBJ2-3; 7 positions agree with TRBD1. The CDR3 spans 16 residues. Germline CDR1 and CDR2: SGHRS and YFSETQ. Trimming removed 3 bases from V and 2 bases from J; junction bases left unmatched: 9.